The clone carrying this TCR beta chain was seen only once. Cohorts were based on clinical histories the participants reported. The entry originates in a study of blood T cell repertoires in COVID-19. Study-level background: Italy, Spain and the United States were the sources of the convalescent and acute COVID-19 samples. PBMCs, B-cell-depleted T cells, or T cells were the source of the cDNA or gDNA that made up the material.

Some clones are missing from TCRdb's copy, which holds only in-frame ones; the method was immunoSEQ multiplex PCR. The data contain about 270,000 clones, 91% of them singletons. What was sequenced was PBMCs or T cells enriched from blood (not recorded which). The TCR sequence derives from a man aged 40-49 years who had been exposed to COVID-19.

CDR3 region: CASSSIGTDTQYF. DNA for the CDR3: TGTGCCAGCAGCTCCATTGGCACAGATACGCAGTATTTT. The V and J genes are TRBV5-4 and TRBJ2-3; the D is unclear. CDR3 length: 13 amino acids. With 3 bases removed from V and 1 base from J, the gap between germline ends came to 6 bases. Germline loops: CDR1 SGHNT, CDR2 YYREEE (reference sequence).